This TCR beta chain was identified in a study of long-term antiretroviral therapy in people with HIV. Whole-study results and caveats: Repertoires with HIV possessed tighter CDR3 length spans than those of controls. Nothing was known about ART adherence, viral resistance or changes in therapy. All time points showed a repertoire dominated by clones expanded before ART.

V lost 6 bases and J 4 bases, leaving 21 bases between the germline ends. The CDR3 is 16 residues long. CDR1 is MDHEN and CDR2 is SYDVKM in the germline V gene. immunoSEQ v3.0 was run at survey level. Here immunoSEQ multiplex PCR was the method, and the copy in TCRdb shows in-frame clones only, minus some. The sample lists about 34,000 clones; about 83% were seen once. As concerns this clone: Its antigen is unidentified.

The source material was unsorted PBMCs, sampled 0.4 years before starting antiretroviral therapy. The sequence was obtained from a man aged 18 to 29 with HIV. The J gene is TRBJ1-2, the V gene TRBV28; D may be TRBD1 (5 bases). The CDR3 loop is CASSGTAREVGYGYTF. The CDR3 DNA reads as TGTGCCAGCAGCGGAACGGCCAGGGAGGTCGGCTATGGCTACACCTTC.